The 23 T cell receptor beta chains presented below share a single source sample, sequenced in a study. The sorted Tregs were CD4+CD25+CD127-/low cells. TRBV12-4/TRBJ1-2 clonotypes were amplified with adaptor-ligated barcode primers. TCRdb re-derived calls from the multiplex PCR reads in MiXCR, one entry per CDR3 protein. Here the sample spans around 1,000 distinct CDR3 sequences, approximately 15% being singletons. Specimen: Tregs sorted from blood. The origin of the receptors is a female donor with breast cancer.

This clonotype is judged large (0.1 to 1%). The genes are TRBV12-3 or TRBV12-4 and TRBJ1-2; D unresolved. Trimming removed 1 base at V and 2 bases at J, with 5 bases between. The CDR3 is 13 residues long. The CDR3 region has the DNA TGTGCCAGCAGTTTAGGAGAGAACTATGGCTACACCTTC. Its protein is CASSLGENYGYTF.

This clonotype is judged large. The V gene is TRBV12-3 or TRBV12-4, the J gene TRBJ1-2, with TRBD1 matching over 7 bases. Germline trimming cut 4 bases from V and 3 bases from J; bases unmatched to any gene: 8. The CDR3 is made up of 15 amino acids. Here the CDR3 reads CASSSADRAHYGYTF. The CDR3 region has the DNA TGTGCCAGCAGTTCGGCAGACAGGGCCCACTATGGCTACACCTTC.

This clonotype is deemed large. V gene TRBV12-3 or TRBV12-4 combines with J gene TRBJ1-2; no definite D call. CDR3 length: 14 amino acids. Trimming removed 4 bases from V and 3 bases from J, with 12 bases in between. The CDR3 loop reads CASSSEGGYYGYTF. The CDR3 DNA reads as TGTGCCAGCAGTTCCGAGGGCGGTTACTATGGCTACACCTTC.

This clonotype qualifies as large. V gene TRBV12-3 or TRBV12-4 combines with J gene TRBJ1-2; the D gene is possibly TRBD1 (5 bases). CDR3 length: 14 residues. V was trimmed by 6 bases and J by 5 bases, leaving 16 bases between them. The DNA of the CDR3 is TGTGCCAGCAGAGACCGGGGAACAGGTTATGGCTACACCTTC. Its translation is CASRDRGTGYGYTF.

The rearrangement joins TRBV12-3 or TRBV12-4 to TRBJ1-2, with 9 bases fitting TRBD1. CDR3 size: 15 residues. Losses at the gene ends were 0 bases for V and 8 bases for J; bases not matched to a gene: 7. The CDR3 bases are TGTGCCAGCAGTTTAGCGGGACAGGGAAGAAACGGCTACACCTTC. Its translation is CASSLAGQGRNGYTF.

This clonotype is categorized as large. The rearrangement links TRBV12-3 or TRBV12-4 to TRBJ1-2; D might be TRBD1 (5 bases). Trimming cost V 5 bases and J 7 bases, with 14 bases left between them. This CDR3 comprises 13 residues. CDR3: CASSLGGERGYTF. CDR3 in DNA: TGTGCCAGCAGTCTGGGAGGGGAGCGTGGCTACACCTTC.

The genes are TRBV12-3 or TRBV12-4 and TRBJ1-2; tentative D call: TRBD1 (6 bases). The V end was cut by 7 bases, the J end by 8 bases, with 20 bases between. The length of the CDR3 is 14 residues. The CDR3: CASTSGAGKNGYTF. CDR3 DNA: TGTGCCAGCACTTCAGGGGCAGGGAAGAACGGCTACACCTTC.

This clonotype is large in the sample. The J gene is TRBJ1-2, the V gene TRBV12-3 or TRBV12-4; no reliable D call. Trimming took 1 base from V and 4 from J, leaving 10 bases between them. This CDR3 region has 14 residues. CDR3 sequence reads: CASSLEGRLYGYTF. In DNA, the CDR3 is TGTGCCAGCAGTTTAGAGGGCCGCCTCTATGGCTACACCTTC.

This clonotype was recorded only once. The rearrangement links TRBV12-3 or TRBV12-4 to TRBJ1-2, with D maybe TRBD1 (5 bases). The CDR3 has 13 residues. Between the trimmed V and J ends, which lost 7 bases and 1 base, there was a span of 10 bases. Here the CDR3 reads CASTRDGNYGYTF. CDR3 nucleotide sequence: TGTGCCAGCACCCGGGACGGTAACTATGGCTACACCTTC.

This clonotype rates as large. The chain combines TRBV12-3 or TRBV12-4 with TRBJ1-2; TRBD1 agrees at 9 bases. V trimming: 5 bases; J trimming: 4 bases; junction bases outside the gene matches: 8. The CDR3 length is 15 residues. The CDR3: CASSARDRVAYGYTF. The CDR3 bases are TGTGCCAGCAGTGCGCGGGACAGGGTCGCCTATGGCTACACCTTC.

The genes are TRBV12-3 or TRBV12-4 and TRBJ1-2; no firm D call. Trimming took 2 bases from V and 8 from J, leaving 9 bases between them. The CDR3 has 12 residues. The CDR3 DNA is TGTGCCAGCAGTTTAATGGGAGGCGGCTACACCTTC. This encodes CASSLMGGGYTF.

By share, this clonotype counts as large. The chain employs TRBV12-3 or TRBV12-4 and TRBJ1-2; D unresolved. The V and J ends lost 5 bases and 8 bases respectively, with 15 bases between them. This CDR3 contains 13 residues. The CDR3: CASSIGSRTGYTF. The CDR3 DNA is TGTGCCAGCAGTATCGGTAGCAGGACGGGCTACACCTTC.

This clonotype is large within its sample. V gene TRBV12-3 or TRBV12-4 combines with J gene TRBJ1-2; no reliable D call. The CDR3 length is 14 residues. V was shortened by 4 bases and J by 0 bases, with 9 bases between the two germline ends. The CDR3 loop reads CASSWGATNYGYTF. In nucleotides, the CDR3 is TGTGCCAGCAGTTGGGGAGCCACTAACTATGGCTACACCTTC.

Within the sample, this clonotype is medium-sized (0.01 to 0.1%). The chain is built from TRBV12-3 or TRBV12-4 and TRBJ1-2, with D hard to call. There are 12 residues in the CDR3. Trimming pared 5 bases from V and 2 bases from J, leaving 6 bases between. CDR3 sequence (DNA): TGTGCCAGCAGTAGCGGAAACTATGGCTACACCTTC. It yields the protein CASSSGNYGYTF.

The rearrangement joins TRBV12-3 or TRBV12-4 to TRBJ1-2, with TRBD1 as a possible D gene (5 bases). V gave up 5 bases and J gave up 4 bases, with 8 bases separating them. The CDR3 sequence is 12 residues long. DNA for the CDR3: TGTGCCAGCAGTAGGGGAGGCTATGGCTACACCTTC. Translation: CASSRGGYGYTF.

The chain has TRBV12-3 or TRBV12-4 and TRBJ1-2; the D is unclear. Trimming shortened V by 4 bases and J by 8 bases, and 20 bases separated the two germline ends. The CDR3 length is 15 residues. CDR3 sequence: CASSSSVSSIVGYTF. CDR3 DNA sequence: TGTGCCAGCAGTTCAAGCGTCAGCTCCATTGTGGGCTACACCTTC.

This clonotype is judged large (0.1 to 1%). CDR3 sequence reads: CASSFRQLNYGYTF. CDR3 DNA: TGTGCCAGCAGTTTTCGACAGTTAAACTATGGCTACACCTTC. The rearrangement joins TRBV12-3 or TRBV12-4 to TRBJ1-2, with a tentative D call TRBD1 (5 bases). V was cut by 3 bases and J by 2 bases, with 10 bases left in between. The CDR3 runs to 14 residues.

This clonotype counts as large (0.1 to 1%). This chain links TRBV12-3 or TRBV12-4 with TRBJ1-2; 10 bases fit TRBD1. The CDR3 has 13 amino acids. V was clipped by 5 bases and J by 6 bases; unmatched bases: 3. The CDR3 nucleotides are TGTGCCAGCAGTCTCGGGACAGGGGATGGCTACACCTTC. Translation gives CASSLGTGDGYTF.

By its share, this clonotype is large (0.1 to 1%). The chain uses TRBV12-3 or TRBV12-4 and TRBJ1-2; weak D call: TRBD1 (6 bases). V gave up 6 bases and J gave up 6 bases, with 14 bases separating them. The CDR3 is 13 amino acids. The CDR3 spells CASSRDRRNGYTF. The CDR3 DNA reads TGTGCCAGCAGCCGTGACAGGAGGAATGGCTACACCTTC.

Relative to its sample, this clonotype is large. The genes are TRBV12-3 or TRBV12-4 and TRBJ1-2; 7 bases line up with TRBD1. With 6 bases clipped from V and 4 bases from J, the junction kept 5 bases outside the gene matches. This CDR3 is built from 13 residues. The DNA for the CDR3 is TGTGCCAGCAGCCCCGGGACAGTCTATGGCTACACCTTC. Translation: CASSPGTVYGYTF.

This clonotype counts as large (0.1 to 1%). The chain employs TRBV12-3 or TRBV12-4 and TRBJ1-2; 8 positions agree with TRBD1. V shed 2 bases and J 5 bases; nucleotides not matched to a gene: 7. CDR3 length: 15 residues. The DNA for the CDR3 is TGTGCCAGCAGTTTAAGTCGGACAGGGAGATATGGCTACACCTTC. This translates into CASSLSRTGRYGYTF.

In its sample, this clonotype is large. This chain connects TRBV12-3 or TRBV12-4 to TRBJ1-2, with unresolved D. There are 12 residues in the CDR3. The germline V and J ends were trimmed by 6 bases and 14 bases, with 19 bases remaining between them. The CDR3 reads CASSSRVALRTF. CDR3 DNA: TGTGCCAGCAGCTCCCGTGTTGCTTTGCGAACCTTC.

This clonotype was picked up a small number of times. V gene TRBV12-3 or TRBV12-4 combines with J gene TRBJ1-2; 8 bases align to TRBD1. CDR3 length equals 14 residues. V shed 5 bases, J shed 1 base, and the junction held 3 bases outside the gene matches. The CDR3 region is CASSPGQGNYGYTF. The CDR3 nucleotides read TGTGCCAGCAGTCCCGGACAGGGTAACTATGGCTACACCTTC.